Presented here are 10 T cell receptor beta chains from one specimen sequenced in a study of lymphopenia after photon versus proton radiotherapy. The table came from immunoSEQ multiplex PCR; TCRdb's copy has only in-frame clones and leaves some out. Of about 83,000 clones listed, around 82% were seen once; the top ten hold about 1.3%. The sequencing here drew on peripheral blood, taken from a patient treated with proton-based radiotherapy. The receptors here all came from a man aged 60-69 years with pancreatic cancer.

This sequence joins TRBV11-1 and TRBJ2-2; 12 bases agree with TRBD2. This CDR3 comprises 16 residues. Unmatched junction bases numbered 4, after V lost 2 bases and J lost 6 bases. Per the germline V gene, CDR1 is SGHAT and CDR2 is FQDESV (reference sequence). CDR3 amino acids: CASSLIASGRAGELFF. CDR3 sequence (DNA): TGTGCCAGCAGCTTAATAGCTAGCGGGAGGGCCGGGGAGCTGTTTTTT.

J is TRBJ1-2 and V is TRBV4-3, with D unclear. CDR3 size: 13 residues. Germline CDR1 LGHNA, CDR2 YSLEER. V lost 2 bases and J 5 bases, leaving 9 bases between the germline ends. CDR3 loop: CASSQYEGYGYTF. Here the CDR3 DNA reads TGCGCCAGCAGCCAATACGAGGGTTATGGCTACACCTTC.

V usage is TRBV7-2 and J usage is TRBJ1-1; possibly TRBD1 for D (6 bases). Trimming cost V 3 bases and J 8 bases, with 16 bases left between them. CDR1 and CDR2 (germline): SGHTA, FQGNSA. The CDR3 length is 14 residues. The CDR3 here is CASSFGGPSREAFF. CDR3 DNA sequence: TGTGCCAGCAGCTTTGGGGGCCCGTCCCGAGAAGCTTTCTTT.

The genes are TRBV2 and TRBJ2-7; TRBD2 is a possible D gene (5 bases). The V gene's germline CDR1 is SNHLY and CDR2 FYNNEI. The CDR3 extends over 14 amino acids. The V end was cut by 0 bases, the J end by 3 bases, with 9 bases between. CDR3 coding DNA: TGTGCCAGCAGTGAAGCTTTACGGGGCTACGAGCAGTACTTC. The encoded protein is CASSEALRGYEQYF.

The chain joins TRBV28 to TRBJ2-1, with D possibly being TRBD1 (5 bases). This CDR3 spans 13 amino acids. V lost 11 bases and J 4 bases, leaving 15 bases between the germline ends. Looked up from germline, CDR1 is MDHEN and CDR2 is SYDVKM. CDR3 coding DNA: TGTGCCTCAACAGGAGACATTTACAATGAGCAGTTCTTC. Protein product: CASTGDIYNEQFF.

This clone was found once. The chain couples TRBV18 to TRBJ1-1; D is possibly TRBD1 (6 bases). V was pared by 4 bases and J by 5 bases, with 20 bases between. The CDR3 is 16 amino acids. The germline V gene has CDR1 KGHSH and CDR2 LQKENI. The CDR3 coding sequence is TGTGCCAGCTCACGTTCCGGGACAAGTGTATTAACTGAAGCTTTCTTT. Translation: CASSRSGTSVLTEAFF.

The rearrangement links TRBV7-2 to TRBJ2-2; perhaps TRBD2 as D (6 bases). Germline V lookup: CDR1 SGHTA, CDR2 FQGNSA. With 8 bases removed from V and 7 bases from J, the gap between germline ends came to 20 bases. The CDR3 contains 15 residues. The CDR3 loop reads CASHPGEAWGGELFF. CDR3 sequence (DNA): TGTGCCAGCCACCCGGGGGAGGCCTGGGGCGGGGAGCTGTTTTTT.

This chain uses TRBV19 with TRBJ2-1, with D perhaps TRBD2 (5 bases). The CDR3 extends over 14 amino acids. Trimming removed 3 bases from V and 3 bases from J, with 9 bases in between. CDR1 and CDR2 (germline): LNHDA, SQIVND (reference sequence). CDR3 in amino acids: CASSMSSDYNEQFF. The CDR3 DNA follows: TGTGCCAGTAGTATGAGTAGCGACTACAATGAGCAGTTCTTC.

This sequence joins TRBV19 and TRBJ2-5, with 9 nucleotides matching TRBD2. With 4 bases clipped from V and 5 bases from J, the junction kept 11 bases outside the gene matches. CDR1 and CDR2 (germline): LNHDA, SQIVND (reference sequence). CDR3 size: 16 residues. The CDR3 DNA is TGTGCCAGTAGTAGTGGGGGTAGCGGGAGTCTCGAGACCCAGTACTTC. Its protein product is CASSSGGSGSLETQYF.

This chain connects TRBV6-1 to TRBJ2-2, with D hard to call. The CDR3 is made up of 14 amino acids. V shed 8 bases and J shed 7 bases, with 17 bases lying between them. The germline V gene has CDR1 MNHNS and CDR2 SASEGT. As DNA, the CDR3 is TGTGCCAGCGTAAGATTGTGGGGTGTCGGGGAGCTGTTTTTT. It codes for CASVRLWGVGELFF.